This T cell receptor (beta chain) was captured in a study of shared T cell receptors in the human thymus. In germline, CDR1 is MDHEN, CDR2 SYDVKM. This CDR3 has 16 residues. Trimming cost V 5 bases and J 3 bases; bases outside gene matches: 11. Clones were sequenced by immunoSEQ multiplex PCR, and TCRdb holds only the in-frame ones, with some missing. The table shows hundreds of thousands of clones, with around 78% occurring only once. This sample also belongs to another study, concerning human thymus T cells. That publication notes: Corrective heart surgery yielded the resections from which the thymus tissue came. There appeared to be biased usage of V and J genes in thymic and blood repertoires. Among unrelated individuals, related research reported thymic repertoires that overlapped highly.

The V gene is TRBV28, the J gene TRBJ2-7; 9 bases are a match to TRBD1. The clonotype was recovered from a boy less than two years old with a congenital heart defect. Sequenced sample: thymocytes. The CDR3 DNA is TGTGCCAGCAGTACTCCCCCTGGGACAGGGCTCTACGAGCAGTACTTC. Translating it yields CASSTPPGTGLYEQYF.